A single sample is the source of the 6 T cell receptor beta chains below, sequenced in a study of T cells in Graves' hyperthyroidism and ophthalmopathy. TCR beta CDR3 regions were amplified from RNA. The HTBI primer set was used in a first-round RT-PCR of the TCR CDR3. From the multiplex PCR reads, TCRdb called clonotypes with MiXCR, one entry per CDR3 protein. The sample contains hundreds of thousands of distinct CDR3 sequences, 16% of which appear only once. Sequences were obtained from blood. These receptor sequences come from a woman aged 18-29 years with Graves' hyperthyroidism.

There are many counts of this clonotype. The J gene is TRBJ2-7, the V gene TRBV20-1; tentatively, D is TRBD2 (5 bases). This CDR3 region has 13 residues. V shed 3 bases and J shed 3 bases, with 12 bases lying between them. The germline gives CDR1 DFQATT, CDR2 SNEGSKA (reference sequence). Here the CDR3 reads CSASFSGNYEQYF. For the CDR3, the DNA is TGCAGTGCTAGTTTTTCGGGAAACTACGAGCAGTACTTC.

This clonotype was detected a few times. The rearrangement links TRBV9 to TRBJ2-7; D gene uncertain. CDR3 length: 16 residues. V lost 0 bases, J lost 7 bases, and 20 bases lay in between. Germline V lookup: CDR1 SGDLS, CDR2 YYNGEE. This chain's CDR3 is CASSVGSRLLTTEQYF. Written as DNA, the CDR3 is TGTGCCAGCAGCGTAGGTTCCCGGTTACTTACTACGGAGCAGTACTTC.

In DNA, the CDR3 is TGCGCCAGCAGCCAAGGCGAGGGGTCTGAAGCTTTCTTT. Translated: CASSQGEGSEAFF. J is TRBJ1-1 and V is TRBV4-1, with D possibly matching TRBD1 (5 bases). The V end lost 1 base, the J end lost 6 bases, and 9 bases lay between the germline ends. Germline V gene lookup returns CDR1 MGHRA and CDR2 YSYEKL. The CDR3 loop spans 13 amino acids.

The rearrangement links TRBV27 to TRBJ1-4; D possibly corresponds to TRBD1 (6 bases). V lost 8 bases, J lost 5 bases, and 21 bases lay in between. Germline V gene data show CDR1 as MNHEY and CDR2 as SMNVEV (reference sequence). The CDR3 has 16 amino acids. The CDR3 region is CASPSVFQGKNEKLFF. The CDR3 region has the DNA TGTGCCAGCCCTAGTGTATTCCAGGGGAAAAATGAAAAACTGTTTTTT.

The sample holds many counts of this clonotype. The chain links TRBV3-1 to TRBJ1-2; no firm D call. From germline, CDR1 is LGHDT and CDR2 YNNKEL (reference sequence). V gave up 1 base and J gave up 9 bases, with 9 bases separating them. There are 12 residues in the CDR3. CDR3 sequence reads: CASSQGTRRYTF. CDR3 DNA sequence: TGTGCCAGCAGCCAAGGGACTCGCCGCTACACCTTC.

This clonotype showed up many times. The chain joins TRBV12-3 or TRBV12-4 to TRBJ2-6; 10 bases match TRBD1. CDR3 length equals 19 residues. V was pared by 5 bases and J by 1 base, with 11 bases of the junction left unmatched. DNA for the CDR3: TGTGCCAGCAGTCGATGGACAGGGGGTGTTGGGTCTGGGGCCAACGTCCTGACTTTC. It codes for CASSRWTGGVGSGANVLTF.